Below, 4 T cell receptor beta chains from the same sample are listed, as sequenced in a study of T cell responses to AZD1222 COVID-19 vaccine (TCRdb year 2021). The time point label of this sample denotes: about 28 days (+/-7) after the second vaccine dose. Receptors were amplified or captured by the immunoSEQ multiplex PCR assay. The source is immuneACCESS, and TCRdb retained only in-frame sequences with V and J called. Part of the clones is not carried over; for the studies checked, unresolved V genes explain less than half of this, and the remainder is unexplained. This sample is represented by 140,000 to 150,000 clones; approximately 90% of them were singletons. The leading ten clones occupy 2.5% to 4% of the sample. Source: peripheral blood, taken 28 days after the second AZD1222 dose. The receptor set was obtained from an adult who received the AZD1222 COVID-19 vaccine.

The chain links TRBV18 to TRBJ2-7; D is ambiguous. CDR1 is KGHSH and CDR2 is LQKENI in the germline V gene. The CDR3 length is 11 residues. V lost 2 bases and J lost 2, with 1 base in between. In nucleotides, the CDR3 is TGTGCCAGCTCACCAGCCTACGAGCAGTACTTC. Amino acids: CASSPAYEQYF.

Here the CDR3 reads CASSRRTGLAGELFF. The CDR3 DNA sequence: TGTGCCAGCAGCCGCCGGACAGGGTTGGCCGGGGAGCTGTTTTTT. The V and J genes are TRBV14 and TRBJ2-2; 8 nucleotides line up with TRBD1. Trimming cost V 4 bases and J 6 bases; bases outside gene matches: 7. The CDR3 runs to 15 residues. Looked up from germline, CDR1 is SGHDN and CDR2 is FVKESK.

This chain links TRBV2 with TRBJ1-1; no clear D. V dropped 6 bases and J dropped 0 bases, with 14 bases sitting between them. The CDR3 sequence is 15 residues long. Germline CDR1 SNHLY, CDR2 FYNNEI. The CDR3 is CASRAPTVLNTEAFF. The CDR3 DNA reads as TGTGCCAGCAGAGCACCTACAGTCCTGAACACTGAAGCTTTCTTT.

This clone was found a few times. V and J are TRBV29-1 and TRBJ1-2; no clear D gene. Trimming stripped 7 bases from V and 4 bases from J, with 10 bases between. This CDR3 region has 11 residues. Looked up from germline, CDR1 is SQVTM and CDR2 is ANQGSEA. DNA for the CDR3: TGCAGCGACGGGAGTTTCTATGGCTACACCTTC. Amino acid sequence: CSDGSFYGYTF.